The clone carrying this T cell receptor (beta chain) was seen a handful of times. Its antigen remains unknown. The record originates from a study of read filtering for tumor transcriptome and immune sequencing. The overall study: RNA-seq yielded only roughly 75 to 1,300 TCR reads, IR-seq about 4 to 11 million. Study results and limitations: Single-read clonotypes: around 81% of IR-seq clonotypes (approximately 4% of reads), 65% to 75% of RNA-seq clonotypes (roughly 43% of reads). IR-seq captured clonotypes deeper and more reliably than RNA-seq.

The CDR3 has 14 amino acids. The V end lost 8 bases, the J end lost 0 bases, and 16 bases lay between the germline ends. The V gene's germline CDR1 is GTSNPN and CDR2 SVGIG (reference sequence). From roughly 390 ng of RNA, a library with molecular barcoded alpha/delta and beta/gamma adaptors was made. TCRdb redid the calling of the reads with MiXCR, one entry per CDR3 protein. This table holds tens of thousands of distinct CDR3 sequences, 13% to 15% found once. The source is a donor over 35 with multiple myeloma. The sequencing sample was made of a population of CD138-negative cells sorted from bone marrow. The genes are TRBV30 and TRBJ1-1, with D perhaps matching TRBD1 (6 bases). The CDR3 nucleotides are TGTGCCCTGCGGTGGGGGGCACTGAACACTGAAGCTTTCTTT. Its protein is CALRWGALNTEAFF.